This TCR beta chain comes out of a study of T cells in narcolepsy. At the level of the study: Enrolled donors included narcolepsy type 1 or type 2 patients and healthy controls.

TCRdb keeps only in-frame clones here, not all; method: immunoSEQ multiplex PCR. Of some 34,000 clones detected, around 90% appear once; the ten largest clones hold about 1.3%. Study results and caveats: Same-patient CSF and blood CD4+ T cell clonotypes included HCRT-specific and TRIB2-specific autoreactive ones. No autoreactive T cell clone sequences appeared in some memory CD4+ repertoires. Reportedly, autoreactive clonotypes were serially detected in patients' blood but not controls'.

Notes on this clone: No antigen is known for it.

Specimen: CD45RA- memory CD4+ T cells from PBMCs. This receptor was obtained from a human donor with narcolepsy.

The CDR3 loop reads CATSAGGVTFQETQYF. CDR3 in DNA: TGTGCCACCAGCGCCGGAGGGGTGACCTTCCAAGAGACCCAGTACTTC. The chain has TRBV15 and TRBJ2-5; D perhaps matches TRBD2 (6 bases). The germline V and J ends were trimmed by 5 bases and 1 base, with 17 bases remaining between them. CDR1 is LNHNV and CDR2 is YYDKDF in the germline V gene (reference sequence). The CDR3 sequence is 16 residues long.